The rows below give T cell receptor beta chains drawn from one sample of a study of cytotoxic CD8 clonotypes in ibrutinib-treated CLL. The data were produced by immunoSEQ multiplex PCR, yet TCRdb's version contains in-frame clones alone and is incomplete. This table has about 160,000 clones, about four fifths appearing once. This sample comprised PBMCs, obtained after 12 months of ibrutinib treatment. The receptor source for this set is a human donor with chronic lymphocytic leukemia. Both conserved end residues are part of each CDR3. A D gene is named only where the DNA matches it firmly. Where a row states a size, it is once, few, many or the class of an expanded clone; other rows omit it.

cdr3_length clone_size d_call j_call v_call cdr3_aa cdr3_nt
13 few TRBD2 TRBJ2-7 TRBV27 CATRLAGAYEQYF TGTGCCACCAGACTAGCGGGGGCCTACGAGCAGTACTTC
15 - - TRBJ1-5 TRBV5-1 CASSLEGVSNQPQHF TGCGCCAGCAGCCTGGAGGGGGTTAGCAATCAGCCCCAGCATTTT
19 - TRBD1 TRBJ1-5 TRBV4-1 CASSRQIRTGASSNQPQHF TGCGCCAGCAGCCGACAAATCCGGACAGGGGCCTCAAGCAATCAGCCCCAGCATTTT
14 - TRBD1 TRBJ2-4 TRBV19 CASSATGGTDIQYF TGTGCCAGTAGTGCAACAGGGGGAACAGACATTCAGTACTTC
13 - TRBD1 TRBJ1-2 TRBV10-3 CAISSTGDYGYTF TGTGCCATCAGCTCGACAGGGGACTATGGCTACACCTTC
19 - - TRBJ1-5 TRBV5-1 CASSLEALGSYGGNQPQHF TGCGCCAGCAGCTTGGAGGCACTCGGGTCGTATGGAGGCAATCAGCCCCAGCATTTT
15 - TRBD1 TRBJ1-1 TRBV2 CASSGDRGLTTEAFF TGTGCCAGCAGTGGGGACAGGGGACTGACCACTGAAGCTTTCTTT
15 - - TRBJ2-3 TRBV4-3 CASSQDVGLTDTQYF TGCGCCAGCAGCCAAGATGTGGGTTTGACAGATACGCAGTATTTT
15 - - TRBJ2-3 TRBV7-2 CASSPLERRWETQYF TGTGCCAGCAGCCCCCTCGAGAGGCGATGGGAAACGCAGTATTTT
15 - - TRBJ2-7 TRBV4-1 CASSNVALSIYEQYF TGCGCCAGCAGCAATGTCGCCCTGAGTATCTACGAGCAGTACTTC
14 - - TRBJ2-1 TRBV7-3 CASSRAGTDSEQFF TGTGCCAGCAGCCGAGCGGGTACGGACTCTGAGCAGTTCTTC
15 once TRBD1 TRBJ2-3 TRBV5-6 CASSSRDRGIDTQYF TGTGCCAGCAGCTCCCGGGACAGGGGCATAGATACGCAGTATTTT
21 - - TRBJ1-1 TRBV19 CASHLRSSFFAIGTENTEAFF TGTGCCAGCCACTTACGCAGCTCCTTTTTCGCCATTGGGACCGAGAACACTGAAGCTTTCTTT
15 - - TRBJ2-1 TRBV5-1 CATTSTPTSYNEQFF TGCGCCACTACGTCGACGCCTACCTCCTACAATGAGCAGTTCTTC
15 - - TRBJ2-7 TRBV5-6 CASSAGPQGTYEQYF TGTGCCAGCAGCGCCGGGCCCCAGGGAACCTACGAGCAGTACTTC
16 - TRBD1 TRBJ2-7 TRBV9 CASSPRGTAAPYEQYF TGTGCCAGCAGCCCGAGGGGGACAGCGGCCCCCTACGAGCAGTACTTC
10 - TRBD2 TRBJ2-7 TRBV2 CASERGKRYF TGTGCCTCCGAGCGGGGAAAACGGTACTTC
12 - - TRBJ1-5 TRBV7-2 CASSLYDQPQHF TGTGCCAGCAGCTTGTACGATCAGCCCCAGCATTTT
15 - TRBD2 TRBJ2-1 TRBV9 CASINSGGATDEQFF TGTGCCAGCATAAATAGCGGGGGGGCCACGGATGAGCAGTTCTTC
12 - - TRBJ1-5 TRBV7-2 CASARSNQPQHF TGTGCCAGCGCAAGGAGCAATCAGCCCCAGCATTTT
16 - TRBD1 TRBJ2-6 TRBV19 CASKDRDDSGANVLTF TGTGCCAGCAAGGACAGGGATGACTCTGGGGCCAACGTCCTGACTTTC
15 - - TRBJ1-5 TRBV9 CASSPGGPSGQPQHF TGTGCCAGCAGTCCGGGGGGCCCTTCTGGTCAGCCCCAGCATTTT
15 - - TRBJ2-1 TRBV5-4 CASSLAIRGVDEQFF TGTGCCAGCAGCTTGGCCATCAGGGGGGTCGATGAGCAGTTCTTC
14 - - TRBJ1-4 TRBV6-5 CASRRGWTNEKLFF TGTGCCAGCAGACGAGGGTGGACTAATGAAAAACTGTTTTTT
16 - - TRBJ2-7 TRBV14 CASSRQTGTLPYEQYF TGTGCCAGCAGCCGTCAGACAGGGACTTTACCCTACGAGCAGTACTTC
16 - - TRBJ2-7 TRBV28 CASTSIGVAANYEQYF TGTGCCAGCACGTCTATAGGGGTAGCGGCGAACTACGAGCAGTACTTC
16 - TRBD1 TRBJ1-6 TRBV4-1 CASSLDRGSRNSPLHF TGCGCCAGCAGCCTGGACAGGGGCAGTCGAAATTCACCCCTCCACTTT
17 - - TRBJ1-1 TRBV4-2 CASSQDQGTTARTEAFF TGTGCCAGCAGCCAAGATCAGGGGACAACGGCGAGGACTGAAGCTTTCTTT
15 - TRBD1 TRBJ2-2 TRBV6-5 CASRRQGANTGELFF TGTGCCAGCAGGAGACAGGGGGCAAACACCGGGGAGCTGTTTTTT
15 - TRBD1 TRBJ2-7 TRBV7-2 CASSPGGQGAYEQYF TGTGCCAGCAGCCCCGGTGGGCAGGGGGCTTACGAGCAGTACTTC
14 - - TRBJ2-3 TRBV19 CASSTQGGADTQYF TGTGCCAGTAGTACACAGGGGGGGGCGGATACGCAGTATTTT
15 - - TRBJ1-1 TRBV6-5 CASSYGESGNTEAFF TGTGCCAGCAGTTACGGGGAGTCAGGGAACACTGAAGCTTTCTTT
13 - - TRBJ1-5 TRBV7-3 CASSEWRRQPQHF TGTGCCAGCAGCGAATGGAGGAGACAGCCCCAGCATTTT
17 - - TRBJ2-3 TRBV7-2 CASSLAPVAVSTDTQYF TGTGCCAGCAGCTTAGCCCCGGTAGCGGTGAGCACAGATACGCAGTATTTT
18 - TRBD2 TRBJ2-3 TRBV7-2 CASSLAGWASGPSDTQYF TGTGCCAGCAGCTTAGCCGGTTGGGCTAGCGGACCCTCAGATACGCAGTATTTT
14 - - TRBJ2-7 TRBV28 CASSQGGTIYEQYF TGTGCCAGCAGCCAGGGAGGGACAATCTACGAGCAGTACTTC
13 - - TRBJ1-1 TRBV7-3 CASSLYQNTEAFF TGTGCCAGCAGCTTGTACCAGAACACTGAAGCTTTCTTT
16 few - TRBJ2-5 TRBV9 CASSASGRTLQETQYF TGTGCCAGCAGCGCGTCGGGCAGGACGCTGCAAGAGACCCAGTACTTC
13 - - TRBJ2-3 TRBV7-2 CASSLASRDTQYF TGTGCCAGCAGCTTAGCGTCTCGAGATACGCAGTATTTT
16 - TRBD2 TRBJ2-1 TRBV7-2 CASSRAGGLRYNEQFF TGTGCCAGCAGCCGGGCGGGGGGCTTACGGTACAATGAGCAGTTCTTC
13 - TRBD1 TRBJ2-2 TRBV2 CASSGQGVRELFF TGTGCCAGCAGTGGACAGGGCGTCCGCGAGCTGTTTTTT
11 - - TRBJ2-3 TRBV28 CASSLYKTQYF TGTGCCAGCAGTTTATACAAGACGCAGTATTTT
14 once - TRBJ2-5 TRBV7-2 CASSLGQRQETQYF TGTGCCAGCAGCTTAGGGCAGAGACAAGAGACCCAGTACTTC
14 once - TRBJ2-3 TRBV5-1 CASSPVPNTDTQYF TGCGCCAGCAGCCCAGTACCTAACACAGATACGCAGTATTTT
18 - TRBD1 TRBJ1-2 TRBV5-4 CASSQDLYQTGTNYGYTF TGTGCCAGCAGCCAAGATCTGTACCAGACAGGGACCAACTATGGCTACACCTTC
15 - - TRBJ2-7 TRBV7-2 CASSLVGGTAYEQYF TGTGCCAGCAGCTTAGTAGGCGGGACTGCTTACGAGCAGTACTTC
14 - - TRBJ1-1 TRBV7-8 CASKGVGFWTEAFF TGTGCCAGCAAGGGGGTAGGGTTTTGGACTGAAGCTTTCTTT
16 - - TRBJ1-5 TRBV4-1 CASSQDPPGGNQPQHF TGCGCCAGCAGCCAAGATCCGCCAGGGGGCAATCAGCCCCAGCATTTT
15 - - TRBJ1-2 TRBV27 CASSLLPPPGDGYTF TGTGCCAGCAGTTTATTACCCCCTCCCGGGGATGGCTACACCTTC
12 once TRBD1 TRBJ2-7 TRBV4-2 CASSRDSYEQYF TGTGCCAGCAGCCGGGACAGTTACGAGCAGTACTTC
15 few - TRBJ2-7 TRBV21-1 CASSNSGVMPYEQYF TGTGCCAGCAGCAACTCAGGGGTTATGCCCTACGAGCAGTACTTC
14 - - TRBJ2-7 TRBV21-1 CASSEGAGVYEQYF TGTGCCAGCAGCGAAGGGGCAGGGGTCTACGAGCAGTACTTC
14 - - TRBJ1-2 TRBV5-8 CASSRDRLDYGYTF TGTGCCAGCAGCCGCGACAGGTTGGACTATGGCTACACCTTC
11 - - TRBJ2-7 TRBV6-5 CASSKRGRVYF TGTGCCAGCAGTAAACGGGGCCGGGTGTACTTC
15 - TRBD1 TRBJ2-7 TRBV27 CASSDPGTGAYEQYF TGTGCCAGCAGTGACCCCGGGACAGGGGCCTACGAGCAGTACTTC
19 - TRBD2 TRBJ2-3 TRBV7-3 CASSSPPGTSGVLGDTQYF TGTGCCAGCAGCTCGCCCCCCGGGACTAGCGGGGTTTTAGGGGATACGCAGTATTTT
14 - - TRBJ2-7 TRBV5-1 CASSLAGSPYEQYF TGCGCCAGCAGCTTGGCCGGGAGCCCCTACGAGCAGTACTTC
14 - - TRBJ2-3 TRBV2 CASIEPGSTDTQYF TGTGCCAGCATCGAGCCAGGTAGCACAGATACGCAGTATTTT
14 once TRBD1 TRBJ1-1 TRBV29-1 CSVVRQGMTPEAFF TGCAGCGTTGTTCGACAGGGGATGACACCTGAAGCTTTCTTT
15 - - TRBJ1-1 TRBV15 CATSRAKGGNTEAFF TGTGCCACCAGCAGAGCGAAAGGGGGGAATACTGAAGCTTTCTTT